This TCR beta chain appears in the sequencing data of a study of T cells in Graves' hyperthyroidism and ophthalmopathy. Concerning this clonotype: What it binds is not known.

Researchers amplified the TCR beta CDR3 regions from RNA transcripts. An initial round of RT-PCR targeting the TCR CDR3 relied on the HTBI primer set. TCRdb re-called the multiplex PCR reads with MiXCR, one entry per CDR3 protein. The sample holds 350,000 to 400,000 distinct CDR3 sequences, approximately 19% seen once. The study, taken as a whole, reports: A model of 13 V-J features distinguished ophthalmopathy from stable hyperthyroidism. Ophthalmopathy, which appeared later, was predicted by the model a median about 5.9 months before onset.

Graves' hyperthyroidism qualified as stable when ophthalmopathy did not progress within 18 months. PBMCs were sourced from approximately 9 ml fresh peripheral blood. Trimming took off 4 bases at V and 7 bases at J, with 10 bases between the two ends. CDR3 length equals 12 residues. The germline gives CDR1 MNHNS, CDR2 SASEGT. This clonotype was sampled from a woman aged 18-35 years with Graves' hyperthyroidism. V is TRBV6-1 and J is TRBJ1-2; D is perhaps TRBD1 (5 bases). The sequenced material came from blood. The CDR3 DNA is TGTGCCAGCAGTGGACAGTTCTGTGGCTACACCTTC. This gives the protein CASSGQFCGYTF.